A single sample is the source of the 15 T cell receptor beta chains below, sequenced in a study of CD8+CD57+ T cells in acquired aplastic anemia. The study profiled TCR beta VDJ and CDR3 using genomic DNA as template. From the reads, TCRdb called clonotypes with MiXCR, one entry per CDR3 protein. Of about 200,000 distinct CDR3 sequences in the sample, less than 75% were seen once. Sequencing involved patients with CD8+CD57+ cell expansion previously shown by flow cytometry. What was sequenced was sorted CD4+, CD8+, or CD8+CD57+ T cells (not recorded which) from PBMCs. All receptors come from a human donor with aplastic anemia.

This clonotype showed up just once. This sequence joins TRBV20-1 and TRBJ2-5, with TRBD1 matching over 8 bases. Germline loops: CDR1 DFQATT, CDR2 SNEGSKA (reference sequence). The CDR3 covers 16 residues. Here the CDR3 DNA reads TGCAGCGTTGAAGACAACAGGGGGAAATACCAAGAGACCCAGTACTTC. Amino acids: CSVEDNRGKYQETQYF.

To note about this clonotype: One end of the junction is discordant with germline, which a read error may explain. The J gene is TRBJ1-6, the V gene TRBV10-3; 8 bases are a match to TRBD1. Germline lookup yields CDR1 ENHRY and CDR2 SYGVKD. The CDR3 contains 15 residues. The CDR3 sequence is CTISGTGPVNSPLHF. CDR3 sequence (DNA): TGTACCATCAGTGGGACAGGACCCGTTAATTCACCCCTCCACTTT.

The chain combines TRBV20-1 with TRBJ2-7; 9 nucleotides line up with TRBD1. Germline V gives CDR1 DFQATT, CDR2 SNEGSKA (reference sequence). The CDR3 runs 16 residues. The V segment lost 1 base and the J segment 6 bases; nucleotides outside the gene matches: 13. As DNA, the CDR3 is TGCAGTGCTAGAGTTGCCGGGACAGGGTATTCCGGCGAGCAGTACTTC. Protein: CSARVAGTGYSGEQYF.

Comment on this clonotype: At one end the junction does not follow the germline gene, possibly because of a read error. The V and J genes are TRBV5-1 and TRBJ2-7; D is undetermined. This CDR3 has 12 residues. Germline V lookup: CDR1 SGHRS, CDR2 YFSETQ. In DNA, the CDR3 is TGTGCCAGCAGCGTTTACCCCTTCGAGCAGTACTTC. Translation: CASSVYPFEQYF.

CDR3 sequence reads: CASSLWASGRQETQYF. DNA of the CDR3: TGTGCCAGCAGCTTATGGGCTAGCGGGAGACAAGAGACCCAGTACTTC. This chain uses TRBV11-2 with TRBJ2-5; TRBD2 aligns across 10 bases. Germline loops: CDR1 SGHAT, CDR2 FQNNGV. J gave up 2 bases and V 2 bases, and 5 bases lay outside the gene matches. This CDR3 is built from 16 residues.

This chain connects TRBV5-1 to TRBJ2-7; D is unclear. The CDR3 runs to 18 residues. The germline CDR1 and CDR2 sequences are SGHRS and YFSETQ. V was cut by 0 bases and J by 0 bases, with 19 bases left in between. CDR3 amino acids: CASSLGSAISGISYEQYF. The DNA for the CDR3 is TGCGCCAGCAGCTTGGGGTCTGCCATCTCGGGCATCTCCTACGAGCAGTACTTC.

This CDR3 is CASSLWDLQPQHF. The DNA of the CDR3 is TGTGCCAGCAGTCTCTGGGACCTACAGCCCCAGCATTTT. The V and J genes are TRBV12-3 or TRBV12-4 and TRBJ1-5, with D possibly matching TRBD1 (5 bases). Trimming stripped 5 bases from V and 7 bases from J, with 12 bases between. The CDR3 is 13 amino acids.

This clonotype was recorded a few times. The V call is TRBV5-4, the J call TRBJ2-1, with TRBD2 matching 8 bases. Germline CDR1 reads SGHNT; CDR2 reads YYREEE (reference sequence). The CDR3 runs to 15 residues. Trimming cost V 4 bases and J 6 bases; bases outside gene matches: 9. CDR3 in amino acids: CASSGGGPLSNEQFF. CDR3 bases: TGTGCCAGCAGCGGCGGGGGGCCCTTGTCCAATGAGCAGTTCTTC.

In its sample, this clonotype was seen a few times. V and J are TRBV6-5 and TRBJ2-1; 13 nucleotides agree with TRBD2. J gave up 5 bases and V 1 base, and 5 bases lay outside the gene matches. The CDR3 length is 17 residues. From germline, CDR1 is MNHEY and CDR2 SVGAGI. Written as DNA, the CDR3 is TGTGCCAGCAGTTACTGGACTAGCGGGGGCATCGACAATGAGCAGTTCTTC. It specifies CASSYWTSGGIDNEQFF.

This clonotype was detected ten times or more. This chain uses TRBV11-2 with TRBJ1-1; tentative D call: TRBD1 (5 bases). Germline CDR1 SGHAT, CDR2 FQNNGV. V gave up 5 bases and J gave up 6 bases, with 19 bases separating them. The CDR3 is 15 residues long. In DNA, the CDR3 is TGTGCCAGCAGCCCTAAAGGTGGGGGTACTGCTGAAGCTTTCTTT. As protein: CASSPKGGGTAEAFF. Using reference TRBV11-2 and TRBJ1-1 for the parts outside the CDR3, the full variable domain is EAGVAQSPRYKIIEKRQSVAFWCNPISGHATLYWYQQILGQGPKLLIQFQNNGVVDDSQLPKDRFSAERLKGVDSTLKIQPAKLEDSAVYLCASSPKGGGTAEAFFGQGTRLTVV.

The V and J genes are TRBV9 and TRBJ1-3; 7 bases align to TRBD1. Germline-derived CDR1 and CDR2 are SGDLS and YYNGEE. Losses at the gene ends were 4 bases for V and 3 bases for J; bases not matched to a gene: 7. The CDR3 contains 15 residues. The CDR3 spells CASSQGQADGNTIYF. CDR3 DNA sequence: TGTGCCAGCAGCCAAGGACAGGCCGATGGAAACACCATATATTTT.

This clonotype was recorded many times. The J gene is TRBJ1-6, the V gene TRBV19; no clear D gene. Between the trimmed V and J ends, which lost 5 bases and 2 bases, there was a span of 4 bases. Germline V gives CDR1 LNHDA, CDR2 SQIVND (reference sequence). The CDR3 loop spans 13 amino acids. The CDR3 sequence is CASSQTYNSPLHF. CDR3 bases: TGTGCCAGTAGTCAGACCTATAATTCACCCCTCCACTTT.

This clonotype showed up just a few times. The CDR3 coding sequence is TGTGCCATCAGTGAGGGCGGCAGCGGGGAACGGGGCTACGAGCAGTACGTC. Its protein is CAISEGGSGERGYEQYV. V is TRBV10-3 and J is TRBJ2-7, with 7 bases lining up with TRBD2. CDR3 length: 17 residues. Per the germline V gene, CDR1 is ENHRY and CDR2 is SYGVKD. J lost 3 bases, V lost 2 bases, and 13 bases had no gene match.

In its sample, this clonotype was seen once. This sequence joins TRBV24-1 and TRBJ1-1; 10 positions agree with TRBD1. The CDR3 sequence is 14 residues long. V shed 9 bases, J shed 5 bases, and the junction held 8 bases outside the gene matches. Germline V gene data show CDR1 as KGHDR and CDR2 as SFDVKD. CDR3 bases: TGTGCCACCCGTTTTGGACAGGGGGATACTGAAGCTTTCTTT. This translates into CATRFGQGDTEAFF.

The chain combines TRBV15 with TRBJ1-1, with 10 bases lining up with TRBD1. Germline assignment: CDR1 LNHNV and CDR2 YYDKDF (reference sequence). The CDR3 contains 16 residues. Losses at the gene ends were 0 bases for V and 3 bases for J; bases not matched to a gene: 4. CDR3 protein: CATSRDMGQGYTEAFF. DNA of the CDR3: TGTGCCACCAGCAGAGATATGGGACAGGGGTACACTGAAGCTTTCTTT.